Each of the 5 T cell receptor beta chains below was sequenced from the same sample in a study of blood T cells in healthy people across ages. Combining a sample-barcoded 5' primer with a J-beta primer mix, a second PCR ran for roughly 7 to 11 cycles. TCRdb re-derived calls from the 5' RACE reads in MiXCR, one entry per CDR3 protein. The sample holds approximately 1,700,000 distinct CDR3 sequences, 30% to 40% seen once. Sequences were obtained from blood. Receptor source: a human donor in good health.

This clonotype was recorded many times. The CDR3 is CSATSADYEQYF. In DNA form, the CDR3 reads TGCAGCGCCACATCAGCGGACTACGAGCAGTACTTC. The gene calls are TRBV29-1 and TRBJ2-7; D possibly corresponds to TRBD2 (5 bases). This CDR3 has 12 amino acids. With 7 bases removed from V and 3 bases from J, the gap between germline ends came to 13 bases. CDR1 is SQVTM and CDR2 is ANQGSEA in the germline V gene.

In its sample, this clonotype was seen many times. The V and J genes are TRBV18 and TRBJ2-5, with D tentatively TRBD2 (5 bases). V gave up 3 bases and J gave up 5 bases, with 10 bases separating them. The CDR3 is made up of 13 amino acids. Germline lookup yields CDR1 KGHSH and CDR2 LQKENI. In DNA form, the CDR3 reads TGTGCCAGCTCACCGCAAGGGAGCGAGACCCAGTACTTC. This sequence encodes CASSPQGSETQYF.

In its sample, this clonotype was seen a few times. This rearrangement joins TRBV20-1 to TRBJ2-5; D is undetermined. CDR1 is DFQATT, CDR2 SNEGSKA, per germline (reference sequence). V lost 5 bases, J lost 4 bases, and 11 bases lay in between. CDR3 size: 12 residues. CDR3 sequence: CSAGRVGETQYF. As DNA, the CDR3 is TGCAGTGCTGGCAGAGTGGGAGAGACCCAGTACTTC.

For this clonotype: The junction departs from the called germline gene at one end, perhaps through a read error. The gene calls are TRBV29-1 and TRBJ2-7, with 12 bases fitting TRBD2. This CDR3 has 13 amino acids. CDR1 SQVTM and CDR2 ANQGSEA come from the germline V gene. The CDR3 reads CSAGTSGWYEQYF. Here the CDR3 DNA reads TGTAGCGCCGGGACTAGCGGGTGGTACGAGCAGTACTTC.

The chain recombines TRBV15 with TRBJ2-7; weak D call: TRBD1 (6 bases). The V gene lost 0 bases and the J gene lost 10 bases, with 19 bases spanning the gap. This CDR3 spans 15 amino acids. Germline V gene data show CDR1 as LNHNV and CDR2 as YYDKDF (reference sequence). The CDR3 sequence is CATSRDRAPSGAQYF. The DNA for the CDR3 is TGTGCCACCAGCAGAGATAGAGCCCCGTCAGGGGCCCAGTACTTC.